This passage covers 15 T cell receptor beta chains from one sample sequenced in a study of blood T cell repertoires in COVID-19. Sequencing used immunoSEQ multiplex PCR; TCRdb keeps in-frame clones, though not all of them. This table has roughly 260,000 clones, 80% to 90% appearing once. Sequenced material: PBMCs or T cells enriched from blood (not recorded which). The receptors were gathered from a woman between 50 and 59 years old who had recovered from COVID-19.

CDR3 bases: TGTGCCAGTAGTATGTCGTCAGGGATCTATGGCTACACCTTC. This codes for CASSMSSGIYGYTF. The rearrangement joins TRBV19 to TRBJ1-2; maybe TRBD1 (5 bases). Trimming removed 3 bases at V and 4 bases at J, with 12 bases between. This CDR3 has 14 amino acids. Germline V gene sequence: CDR1 LNHDA, CDR2 SQIVND (reference sequence).

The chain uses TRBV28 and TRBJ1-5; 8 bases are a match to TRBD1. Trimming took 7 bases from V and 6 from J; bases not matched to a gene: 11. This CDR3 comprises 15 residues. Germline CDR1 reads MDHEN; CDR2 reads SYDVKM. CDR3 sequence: CASTYGQGLGQPQHF. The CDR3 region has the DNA TGTGCCAGCACCTACGGACAGGGCCTAGGTCAGCCCCAGCATTTT.

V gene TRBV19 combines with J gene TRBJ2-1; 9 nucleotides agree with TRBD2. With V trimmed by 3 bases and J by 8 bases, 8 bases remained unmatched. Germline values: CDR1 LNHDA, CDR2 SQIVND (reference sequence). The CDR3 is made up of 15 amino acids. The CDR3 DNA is TGTGCCAGTAGTATTGGCGGGAGGGGGAGGGATGAGCAGTTCTTC. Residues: CASSIGGRGRDEQFF.

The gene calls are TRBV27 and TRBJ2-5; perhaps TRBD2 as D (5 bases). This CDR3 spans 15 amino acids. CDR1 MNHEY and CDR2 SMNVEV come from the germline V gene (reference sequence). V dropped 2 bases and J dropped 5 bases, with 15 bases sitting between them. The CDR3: CASSLRADFGETQYF. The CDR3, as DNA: TGTGCCAGCAGTTTACGGGCGGACTTTGGGGAGACCCAGTACTTC.

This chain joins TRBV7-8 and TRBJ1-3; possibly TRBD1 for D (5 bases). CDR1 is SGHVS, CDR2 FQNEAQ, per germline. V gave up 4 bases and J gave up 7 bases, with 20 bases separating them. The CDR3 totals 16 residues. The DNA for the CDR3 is TGTGCCAGCAGCTCGGGACTCCCCGGGATTGGGAACACCATATATTTT. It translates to CASSSGLPGIGNTIYF.

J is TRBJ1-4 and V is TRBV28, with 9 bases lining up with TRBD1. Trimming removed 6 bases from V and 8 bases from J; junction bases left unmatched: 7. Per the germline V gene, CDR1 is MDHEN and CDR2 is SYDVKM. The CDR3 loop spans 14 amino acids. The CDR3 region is CASSNRGPWEKLFF. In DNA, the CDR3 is TGTGCCAGCAGCAACAGGGGGCCTTGGGAAAAACTGTTTTTT.

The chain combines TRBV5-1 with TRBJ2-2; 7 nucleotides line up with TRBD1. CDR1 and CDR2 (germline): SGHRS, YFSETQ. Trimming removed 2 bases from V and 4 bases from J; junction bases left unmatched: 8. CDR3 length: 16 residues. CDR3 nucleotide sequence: TGCGCCAGCAGCTTTACAGGGGTAGTTAGCACCGGGGAGCTGTTTTTT. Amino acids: CASSFTGVVSTGELFF.

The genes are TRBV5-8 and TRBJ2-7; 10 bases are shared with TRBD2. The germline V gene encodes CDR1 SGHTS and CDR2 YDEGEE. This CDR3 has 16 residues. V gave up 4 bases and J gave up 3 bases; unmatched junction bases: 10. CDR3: CASSRKGLASLYEQYF. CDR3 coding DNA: TGTGCCAGCAGCCGAAAGGGACTAGCGAGTCTCTACGAGCAGTACTTC.

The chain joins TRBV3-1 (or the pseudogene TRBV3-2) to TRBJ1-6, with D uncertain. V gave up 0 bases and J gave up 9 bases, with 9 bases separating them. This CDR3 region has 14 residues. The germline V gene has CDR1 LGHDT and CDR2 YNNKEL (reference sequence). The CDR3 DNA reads TGTGCCAGCAGCCAAGAGGGCAACGGTTCACCCCTCCACTTT. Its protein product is CASSQEGNGSPLHF.

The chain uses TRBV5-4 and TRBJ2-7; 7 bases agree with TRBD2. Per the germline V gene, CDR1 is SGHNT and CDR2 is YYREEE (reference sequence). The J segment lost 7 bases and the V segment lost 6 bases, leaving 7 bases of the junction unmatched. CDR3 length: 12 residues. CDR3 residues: CASTAARGEQYF. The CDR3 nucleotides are TGTGCCAGCACCGCCGCGCGGGGGGAGCAGTACTTC.

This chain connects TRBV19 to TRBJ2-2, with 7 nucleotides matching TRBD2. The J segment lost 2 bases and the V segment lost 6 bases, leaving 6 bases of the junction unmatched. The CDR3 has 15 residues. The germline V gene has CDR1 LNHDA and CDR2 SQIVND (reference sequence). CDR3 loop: CASRKGTINTGELFF. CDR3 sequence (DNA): TGTGCCAGTAGGAAAGGGACTATCAACACCGGGGAGCTGTTTTTT.

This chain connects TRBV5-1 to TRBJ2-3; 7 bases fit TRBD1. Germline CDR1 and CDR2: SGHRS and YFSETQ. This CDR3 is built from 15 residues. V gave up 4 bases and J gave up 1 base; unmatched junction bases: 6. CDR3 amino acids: CASSPRTGGTDTQYF. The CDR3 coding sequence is TGCGCCAGCAGCCCACGGACAGGAGGCACAGATACGCAGTATTTT.

The CDR3 nucleotides are TGCGCCAGCAGAGGGCGGGCCGACACCGGGGAGCTGTTTTTT. Its protein is CASRGRADTGELFF. The chain links TRBV5-1 to TRBJ2-2, with D possibly matching TRBD2 (5 bases). The CDR3 extends over 14 amino acids. The V end lost 5 bases, the J end lost 3 bases, and 11 bases lay between the germline ends. The germline V gene has CDR1 SGHRS and CDR2 YFSETQ.

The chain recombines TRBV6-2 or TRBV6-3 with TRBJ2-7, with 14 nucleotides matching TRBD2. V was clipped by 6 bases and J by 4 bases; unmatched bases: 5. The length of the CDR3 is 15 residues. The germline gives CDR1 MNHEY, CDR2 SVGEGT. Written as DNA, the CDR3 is TGTGCCAGCAGCCATGGGACTAGCGGGAGATACGAGCAGTACTTC. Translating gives CASSHGTSGRYEQYF.

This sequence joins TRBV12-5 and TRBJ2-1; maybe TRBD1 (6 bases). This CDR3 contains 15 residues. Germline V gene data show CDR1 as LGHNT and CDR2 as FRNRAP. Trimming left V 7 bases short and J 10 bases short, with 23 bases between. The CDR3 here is CASVPNFFGGSEQFF. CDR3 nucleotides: TGTGCTAGTGTTCCCAATTTTTTTGGGGGCAGCGAGCAGTTCTTC. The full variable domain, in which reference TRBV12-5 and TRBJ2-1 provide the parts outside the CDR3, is DARVTQTPRHKVTEMGQEVTMRCQPILGHNTVFWYRQTMMQGLELLAYFRNRAPLDDSGMPKDRFSAEMPDATLATLKIQPSEPRDSAVYFCASVPNFFGGSEQFFGPGTRLTVL.